This T cell receptor beta chain was obtained from a study of T cell repertoires in cytomegalovirus infection. Overall study context: It can be stated that public TCR beta signatures indicated CMV infection as well as a matching HLA type. Findings and limits, study-wide: Clonotype analysis showed dominance of the ex vivo response by HLA-C-restricted CMV-specific TCR beta clonotypes. Carriers of CMV and the relevant HLA type were discriminated by public TCR beta frequency.

TCRdb ran MiXCR on the reads and lists one entry per CDR3 protein. Among tens of thousands of distinct CDR3 sequences listed, approximately 24% were seen once. Germline assignment: CDR1 MNHEY and CDR2 SMNVEV (reference sequence). Trimming cost V 5 bases and J 6 bases, with 12 bases left between them. This CDR3 has 13 amino acids. Comment on this clonotype: The antigen is not known.

Specimen: CD8+ T cells from cultured PBMCs, collected from culture after CMV antigen stimulation. This receptor was obtained from a human donor in good health (CMV status not recorded). Some clones in this sample may be carry-over from other donors' samples. This chain joins TRBV27 and TRBJ2-3, with D perhaps TRBD1 (5 bases). CDR3 DNA: TGTGCCAGCAGTCTGCCAGGGCGGGATACGCAGTATTTT. Its translation: CASSLPGRDTQYF.